This entry is about one TCR beta chain. Participants' own reports of clinical history determined their cohort assignment. The source of the sample is a study of blood T cell repertoires in COVID-19. Study-level information: There were acute and convalescent COVID-19 samples, and they came from the United States, Italy and Spain. PBMCs, B-cell-depleted T cells, or T cells were the source of the cDNA or gDNA that made up the material.

How the authors handled the data: Nucleated cell counts were estimated from reference gene primer amplification. The repertoire was sequenced with immunoSEQ multiplex PCR; TCRdb's copy has only in-frame clones and lacks some. V, J and clone size were drawn from that table, and D and trimming were deduced from the DNA. The top ten clones hold 0.95% to 1.5% of a sample with 120,000 to 150,000 clones, 85% to 90% of them seen once. V was shortened by 5 bases and J by 5 bases, with 7 bases between the two germline ends. The CDR3 has 11 amino acids. CDR1 and CDR2 from the germline V gene are DFQATT and SNEGSKA (reference sequence).

The receptor comes from a woman aged 25 to 45 with acute COVID-19. The chain joins TRBV20-1 to TRBJ1-5; no definite D call. The material sequenced was PBMCs or T cells enriched from blood (not recorded which). The CDR3 DNA reads TGCAGTGCTTCTAACGATCAGCCCCAGCATTTT. This gives the protein CSASNDQPQHF.